This T cell receptor (beta chain) was sequenced for a study of somatic mutations in cytotoxic T cells in rheumatoid arthritis. Some clones are missing from TCRdb's copy, which holds only in-frame ones; the method was immunoSEQ multiplex PCR. The data show roughly 14,000 clones, less than 85% seen once. This clone was counted only a few times. The antigen is not known. CD4+ cells and CD8+ cells were each obtained through positive magnetic bead selection, and their purity was assessed by flow cytometry. The CDR3 runs 17 residues. After removal of 3 bases from V and 11 bases from J, the junction contained 14 bases not matched to a gene. Germline assignment: CDR1 SGDLS and CDR2 YYNGEE. Study results and limitations: A significant difference in CD8+ T-cell clonality was not found between rheumatoid arthritis patients and age-matched healthy controls. Slight TRBV07 underrepresentation in rheumatoid arthritis patients went unadjusted for multiple comparisons.

V is TRBV9 and J is TRBJ1-6, with TRBD1 identical over 10 bases. Sequencing was done on a sample of CD8+ T cells sorted from blood. The origin of this receptor is an adult with rheumatoid arthritis. CDR3 residues: CASSDRDRGYLGPPLHF. CDR3 DNA sequence: TGTGCCAGCAGCGACCGGGACAGGGGTTACCTAGGGCCACCCCTCCACTTT. Full variable domain (missing parts from reference TRBV9 and TRBJ1-6): DSGVTQTPKHLITATGQRVTLRCSPRSGDLSVYWYQQSLDQGLQFLIQYYNGEERAKGNILERFSAQQFPDLHSELNLSSLELGDSALYFCASSDRDRGYLGPPLHFGNGTRLTVT.